This passage covers 15 T cell receptor beta chains from one sample sequenced in a study of control samples from healthy donors and cancer patients. Data came from immunoSEQ multiplex PCR; TCRdb stores just in-frame clones and leaves some out. The sample includes some 150,000 clones, roughly 93% of them seen just once. The material sequenced was blood. All receptors derive from a man between 45 and 60 years old in good health.

In this sample, this clone turned up once. The V and J genes are TRBV6-5 and TRBJ1-2; no definite D call. This CDR3 is 15 amino acids long. Deletions cut 5 bases from V and 1 base from J, with 14 bases between. Germline loops: CDR1 MNHEY, CDR2 SVGAGI. The CDR3 region has the DNA TGTGCCAGCAGTCCCTTCCGGTTTGGTAACTATGGCTACACCTTC. Translating gives CASSPFRFGNYGYTF.

This chain joins TRBV28 and TRBJ1-2; 7 bases match TRBD1. J lost 4 bases, V lost 10 bases, and 15 bases had no gene match. The CDR3 is 15 residues long. The V gene's germline CDR1 is MDHEN and CDR2 SYDVKM. CDR3 region: CATTGGQTVFYGYTF. CDR3 nucleotides: TGTGCCACCACCGGGGGACAGACAGTGTTCTATGGCTACACCTTC.

The chain joins TRBV5-1 to TRBJ2-7, with TRBD1 as a possible D gene (6 bases). The V gene's germline CDR1 is SGHRS and CDR2 YFSETQ. Deletions cut 2 bases from V and 3 bases from J, with 9 bases between. The CDR3 is made up of 13 amino acids. The CDR3 reads CASSFTGYYEQYF. CDR3 nucleotide sequence: TGCGCCAGCAGCTTTACAGGGTACTACGAGCAGTACTTC.

This chain joins TRBV30 and TRBJ2-3; tentatively, D is TRBD2 (6 bases). There are 14 residues in the CDR3. V was trimmed by 3 bases and J by 1 base, leaving 11 bases between them. The germline gives CDR1 GTSNPN, CDR2 SVGIG (reference sequence). CDR3 region: CAWREPGGTDTQYF. Here the CDR3 DNA reads TGTGCCTGGAGGGAACCGGGAGGCACAGATACGCAGTATTTT.

The chain is built from TRBV5-8 and TRBJ2-1; 13 bases fit TRBD2. The CDR3 consists of 17 residues. V shed 3 bases and J 7 bases; nucleotides not matched to a gene: 10. CDR1 is SGHTS, CDR2 YDEGEE, per germline. The CDR3 loop is CASSSGLAGVNGNEQFF. The CDR3 bases are TGTGCCAGCAGCTCCGGACTAGCGGGAGTGAACGGGAATGAGCAGTTCTTC.

This chain uses TRBV6-1 with TRBJ2-7, with 7 bases aligning to TRBD1. Germline loops: CDR1 MNHNS, CDR2 SASEGT. There are 15 residues in the CDR3. Losses at the gene ends were 2 bases for V and 3 bases for J; bases not matched to a gene: 7. CDR3 sequence reads: CASSEPGQDIYEQYF. The CDR3 DNA is TGTGCCAGCAGTGAACCTGGACAGGATATCTACGAGCAGTACTTC.

This chain uses TRBV3-1 (or the pseudogene TRBV3-2) with TRBJ2-1, with a weak D call TRBD2 (6 bases). The CDR3 contains 17 residues. Trimming left V 0 bases short and J 2 bases short, with 14 bases between. CDR1 is LGHDT, CDR2 YNNKEL, per germline (reference sequence). CDR3 sequence: CASSQELARATYNEQFF. The CDR3 coding sequence is TGTGCCAGCAGCCAAGAACTAGCCCGAGCCACCTACAATGAGCAGTTCTTC.

The chain joins TRBV2 to TRBJ2-7; D remains ambiguous. This CDR3 is 15 amino acids long. V lost 4 bases to trimming and J lost 0 bases, with 13 bases between them. Per the germline V gene, CDR1 is SNHLY and CDR2 is FYNNEI. The CDR3 reads CASSAWSGSSYEQYF. DNA of the CDR3: TGTGCCAGCAGTGCGTGGTCTGGTAGCTCCTACGAGCAGTACTTC.

This chain links TRBV29-1 with TRBJ2-3; D possibly uses TRBD1 or TRBD2 (5 bases each). The length of the CDR3 is 12 residues. The germline V gene encodes CDR1 SQVTM and CDR2 ANQGSEA. V was shortened by 7 bases and J by 4 bases, with 12 bases between the two germline ends. CDR3 sequence reads: CSADQGADTQYF. DNA of the CDR3: TGCAGCGCGGACCAGGGAGCAGATACGCAGTATTTT.

The chain carries TRBV12-5 and TRBJ1-1; D not resolved. This CDR3 is 13 amino acids long. V was cut by 7 bases and J by 4 bases, with 13 bases left in between. Germline V gives CDR1 LGHNT, CDR2 FRNRAP. The CDR3 spells CASARDRVTEAFF. The CDR3, as DNA: TGTGCTAGTGCGCGGGATAGGGTCACTGAAGCTTTCTTT.

The chain couples TRBV4-1 to TRBJ2-4; D ambiguous. CDR1 and CDR2 (germline): MGHRA, YSYEKL. The CDR3 totals 14 residues. V lost 0 bases, J lost 7 bases, and 10 bases lay in between. The CDR3 nucleotides read TGCGCCAGCAGCCAAGATAGGGATGGGAACATTCAGTACTTC. Amino acid sequence: CASSQDRDGNIQYF.

The chain is built from TRBV6-5 and TRBJ1-4, with a weak D call TRBD1 (5 bases). The CDR3 consists of 15 residues. Trimming removed 8 bases from V and 2 bases from J, with 15 bases in between. Germline CDR1 and CDR2: MNHEY and SVGAGI. The CDR3 protein is CASQRGGGTNEKLFF. DNA of the CDR3: TGTGCCAGCCAACGTGGGGGGGGGACTAATGAAAAACTGTTTTTT.

This rearrangement joins TRBV7-6 to TRBJ1-2, with D possibly matching TRBD1 (5 bases). Germline CDR1 is SGHVS and CDR2 is FNYEAQ. The CDR3 runs to 15 residues. V gave up 1 base and J gave up 5 bases, with 14 bases separating them. CDR3 in amino acids: CASSLGSGGEYGYTF. In DNA, the CDR3 is TGTGCCAGCAGCTTAGGTTCGGGAGGGGAGTATGGCTACACCTTC.

V is TRBV18 and J is TRBJ2-3; D gene ambiguous. Germline V lookup: CDR1 KGHSH, CDR2 LQKENI. V was cut by 4 bases and J by 1 base, with 12 bases left in between. The CDR3 contains 15 residues. CDR3 bases: TGTGCCAGCTCACACACCTTGACTGGCACAGATACGCAGTATTTT. Translated, it gives CASSHTLTGTDTQYF.

This rearrangement joins TRBV5-1 to TRBJ2-7; 7 positions match TRBD2. CDR1 is SGHRS, CDR2 YFSETQ, per germline. This CDR3 spans 14 amino acids. The junction had 10 bases not matched to a gene; V was cut back by 4 bases and J by 6 bases. The CDR3 nucleotides read TGCGCCAGCAGCCTAGCGGAACCCCCCGGCGAGCAGTACTTC. Translated: CASSLAEPPGEQYF.